What follows are 27 T cell receptor beta chains derived from one specimen sequenced in a study of Graves' ophthalmopathy and Graves' hyperthyroidism. RNA transcripts were the template, and TCR beta CDR3 regions were amplified from them. First-round RT-PCR with HTBI primers preceded a second-round multiplex PCR. TCRdb reprocessed the multiplex PCR reads via MiXCR and lists one record per CDR3 protein. The sample carries 200,000 to 250,000 distinct CDR3 sequences, 20% to 25% recorded once. The sequenced sample consisted of peripheral blood. The receptors derive from a woman aged 45-59 years with Graves' ophthalmopathy.

This clonotype was found many times. The rearrangement links TRBV5-1 to TRBJ2-7; 8 positions match TRBD1. CDR1 is SGHRS, CDR2 YFSETQ, per germline. There are 14 residues in the CDR3. With V trimmed by 2 bases and J by 7 bases, 8 bases remained unmatched. CDR3 bases: TGCGCCAGCAGCTTTTCCGGACAGGGCGGAGAGCAGTACTTC. As protein: CASSFSGQGGEQYF.

This clonotype occurred many times. This chain links TRBV6-5 with TRBJ2-7; D ambiguous. CDR3 length equals 17 residues. Between the trimmed V and J ends, which lost 0 bases and 0 bases, there was a span of 15 bases. Germline V CDR1 and CDR2: MNHEY, SVGAGI. This CDR3 is CASSYSGWAKSSYEQYF. The CDR3 DNA sequence: TGTGCCAGCAGTTACTCGGGGTGGGCCAAGAGCTCCTACGAGCAGTACTTC.

The genes are TRBV6-1 and TRBJ1-1, with D maybe TRBD1 (5 bases). Trimming removed 6 bases at V and 0 bases at J, with 14 bases between. The CDR3 consists of 15 residues. Germline-derived CDR1 and CDR2 are MNHNS and SASEGT. The chain's CDR3 is CASSEGLQLNTEAFF. The CDR3 region has the DNA TGTGCCAGCAGCGAGGGGCTACAACTGAACACTGAAGCTTTCTTT.

This clonotype showed up many times. The V call is TRBV30, the J call TRBJ2-7; 8 bases fit TRBD1. This CDR3 has 13 amino acids. V lost 5 bases, J lost 3 bases, and 6 bases stayed unmatched. Germline lookup yields CDR1 GTSNPN and CDR2 SVGIG (reference sequence). For the CDR3, the DNA is TGTGCCTGGTCCACAGGGGGTCTCTACGAGCAGTACTTC. It specifies CAWSTGGLYEQYF. Variable domain in full (rest from reference TRBV30 and TRBJ2-7): SQTIHQWPATLVQPVGSPLSLECTVEGTSNPNLYWYRQAAGRGLQLLFYSVGIGQISSEVPQNLSASRPQDRQFILSSKKLLLSDSGFYLCAWSTGGLYEQYFGPGTRLTVT.

This clonotype was detected many times. The chain couples TRBV7-8 to TRBJ2-7, with D tentatively TRBD2 (5 bases). The germline CDR1 and CDR2 sequences are SGHVS and FQNEAQ. CDR3 size: 15 residues. Trimming left V 0 bases short and J 0 bases short, with 9 bases between. The chain's CDR3 is CASSLAGARSYEQYF. The CDR3 DNA reads as TGTGCCAGCAGCTTAGCGGGAGCTCGCTCCTACGAGCAGTACTTC.

The table lists this clonotype with many counts. The V and J genes are TRBV7-9 and TRBJ1-2; D is ambiguous. CDR3 length equals 14 residues. CDR1 and CDR2 (germline): SEHNR, FQNEAQ (reference sequence). Trimming left V 6 bases short and J 6 bases short, with 17 bases between. The CDR3 region is CASSQDLSRDGYTF. The CDR3, as DNA: TGTGCCAGCAGTCAAGACTTGTCCAGAGATGGCTACACCTTC. Based on the CDR3 plus reference TRBV7-9 and TRBJ1-2, the full variable domain is DTGVSQNPRHKITKRGQNVTFRCDPISEHNRLYWYRQTLGQGPEFLTYFQNEAQLEKSRLLSDRFSAERPKGSFSTLEIQRTEQGDSAMYLCASSQDLSRDGYTFGSGTRLTVV.

This clonotype showed up just a few times. The genes are TRBV12-3 or TRBV12-4 and TRBJ2-5; TRBD1 matches at 7 bases. The ends lost 8 bases at V and 2 bases at J; junction bases unmatched: 2. The CDR3 has 12 amino acids. The CDR3 region is CASRDSQETQYF. As DNA, the CDR3 is TGTGCCAGCCGGGACAGTCAAGAGACCCAGTACTTC.

The chain links TRBV6-4 to TRBJ2-7; 10 bases match TRBD1. Germline V gives CDR1 MRHNA, CDR2 SNTAGT. The CDR3 has 14 residues. Trimming removed 5 bases from V and 4 bases from J; junction bases left unmatched: 5. This chain's CDR3 is CASSTGQGLYEQYF. Here the CDR3 DNA reads TGTGCCAGCAGTACGGGACAGGGGTTATACGAGCAGTACTTC.

This clonotype appeared many times. CDR3 nucleotides: TGTGCCAGCAGTTTGGAAAAGACAAAGCAGTTCTTC. It is translated as CASSLEKTKQFF. The chain uses TRBV12-3 or TRBV12-4 and TRBJ2-1; no definite D call. The CDR3 totals 12 residues. V was clipped by 3 bases and J by 11 bases, with 11 bases between them.

This clonotype was seen repeatedly, ten times or more. The J gene is TRBJ1-5, the V gene TRBV12-3 or TRBV12-4, with 7 bases aligning to TRBD1. The CDR3 is 16 amino acids. V shed 6 bases and J 0 bases; nucleotides not matched to a gene: 8. This CDR3 is CASSPQGIGSNQPQHF. The CDR3 DNA sequence: TGTGCCAGCAGCCCACAGGGGATCGGTAGCAATCAGCCCCAGCATTTT.

This clonotype was counted only a few times. The chain combines TRBV11-1 with TRBJ2-5; 9 bases align to TRBD1. Germline V lookup: CDR1 SGHAT, CDR2 FQDESV (reference sequence). The CDR3 has 17 amino acids. The V and J ends lost 5 bases and 5 bases, in that order; junction bases with no gene match: 15. Here the CDR3 reads CASSPRASGTGRETQYF. The CDR3 DNA sequence: TGTGCCAGCAGCCCCCGAGCCTCCGGGACAGGGAGGGAGACCCAGTACTTC.

The V gene is TRBV6-2 or TRBV6-3, the J gene TRBJ2-7, with 9 bases aligning to TRBD2. The CDR3 contains 16 residues. Per the germline V gene, CDR1 is MNHEY and CDR2 is SVGEGT. V was pared by 5 bases and J by 3 bases, with 11 bases of the junction left unmatched. The CDR3 reads CASSTATSGRFYEQYF. In DNA form, the CDR3 reads TGTGCCAGCAGTACCGCGACTAGCGGACGATTCTACGAGCAGTACTTC.

In this sample, this clonotype turned up many times. This chain joins TRBV6-5 and TRBJ1-5; tentative D call: TRBD1 (5 bases). With 2 bases removed from V and 1 base from J, the gap between germline ends came to 6 bases. Germline V gene sequence: CDR1 MNHEY, CDR2 SVGAGI. CDR3 size: 14 residues. The CDR3: CASSYRGSNQPQHF. Written as DNA, the CDR3 is TGTGCCAGCAGTTACCGGGGCAGCAATCAGCCCCAGCATTTT.

A note on this clonotype: Possible read error: a much larger clone is one base away. The chain has TRBV20-1 and TRBJ2-7; weak D call: TRBD2 (6 bases). The CDR3 spans 14 residues. Germline CDR1 reads DFQATT; CDR2 reads SNEGSKA (reference sequence). V gave up 3 bases and J gave up 6 bases, with 18 bases separating them. The DNA for the CDR3 is TGCAGTGCTAGGCCTAGCGAGGCTCCTCGCGAGCAGTACTTC. Protein product: CSARPSEAPREQYF.

The chain links TRBV2 to TRBJ1-1; no definite D call. Trimming cost V 3 bases and J 3 bases, with 17 bases left between them. Germline assignment: CDR1 SNHLY and CDR2 FYNNEI. The CDR3 covers 16 residues. Here the CDR3 DNA reads TGTGCCAGCAGTGATCAAGGTGGGATGTCGGACACTGAAGCTTTCTTT. This encodes CASSDQGGMSDTEAFF. The variable domain in full, with the rest retrieved from reference TRBV2 and TRBJ1-1, is EPEVTQTPSHQVTQMGQEVILRCVPISNHLYFYWYRQILGQKVEFLVSFYNNEISEKSEIFDDQFSVERPDGSNFTLKIRSTKLEDSAMYFCASSDQGGMSDTEAFFGQGTRLTVV.

At least ten counts were recorded for this clonotype. The V gene is TRBV2, the J gene TRBJ1-5; the match to TRBD1 covers 7 bases. V shed 6 bases, J shed 4 bases, and the junction held 12 bases outside the gene matches. The CDR3 runs 16 residues. The V gene's germline CDR1 is SNHLY and CDR2 FYNNEI. In nucleotides, the CDR3 is TGTGCCAGCAGGAAGGGGGACAGCCGTTCGAATCAGCCCCAGCATTTT. Its protein is CASRKGDSRSNQPQHF.

In its sample, this clonotype was seen many times. The V gene is TRBV30, the J gene TRBJ1-6; D might be TRBD1 (6 bases). V was shortened by 0 bases and J by 8 bases, with 8 bases between the two germline ends. Germline CDR1 is GTSNPN and CDR2 is SVGIG (reference sequence). CDR3 length: 13 amino acids. CDR3 sequence: CAWSVAGDSPLHF. CDR3 DNA sequence: TGTGCCTGGAGTGTGGCAGGGGATTCACCCCTCCACTTT. Drawing the rest from reference TRBV30 and TRBJ1-6, the complete variable domain is SQTIHQWPATLVQPVGSPLSLECTVEGTSNPNLYWYRQAAGRGLQLLFYSVGIGQISSEVPQNLSASRPQDRQFILSSKKLLLSDSGFYLCAWSVAGDSPLHFGNGTRLTVT.

The chain carries TRBV20-1 and TRBJ2-7; D not resolved. The CDR3 is made up of 15 amino acids. Germline V gene sequence: CDR1 DFQATT, CDR2 SNEGSKA (reference sequence). The V end was cut by 1 base, the J end by 3 bases, with 16 bases between. The CDR3 is CSARVDVSLVYEQYF. In DNA form, the CDR3 reads TGCAGTGCTAGAGTAGATGTTTCTCTTGTCTACGAGCAGTACTTC.

Many counts were recorded for this clonotype. The chain combines TRBV4-1 with TRBJ1-5, with D tentatively TRBD1 (6 bases). V lost 1 base to trimming and J lost 5 bases, with 12 bases between them. Looked up from germline, CDR1 is MGHRA and CDR2 is YSYEKL. The CDR3 loop spans 15 amino acids. The CDR3 bases are TGCGCCAGCAGCCAAGTAGGACAGCCTCATCAGCCCCAGCATTTT. It codes for CASSQVGQPHQPQHF.

Ten or more counts support this clonotype. The J gene is TRBJ2-4, the V gene TRBV30; either TRBD1 or TRBD2 may fit D (5 bases each). The CDR3 has 12 residues. The germline V gene has CDR1 GTSNPN and CDR2 SVGIG (reference sequence). Trimming shortened V by 4 bases and J by 8 bases, and 12 bases separated the two germline ends. CDR3 protein: CAWKPGTDIQYF. The CDR3 DNA reads TGTGCCTGGAAACCCGGGACGGACATTCAGTACTTC. Full variable domain (rest looked up from reference TRBV30 and TRBJ2-4): SQTIHQWPATLVQPVGSPLSLECTVEGTSNPNLYWYRQAAGRGLQLLFYSVGIGQISSEVPQNLSASRPQDRQFILSSKKLLLSDSGFYLCAWKPGTDIQYFGAGTRLSVL.

This clonotype was picked up many times. The genes are TRBV27 and TRBJ1-5; D is unclear. The CDR3 loop spans 14 amino acids. Germline assignment: CDR1 MNHEY and CDR2 SMNVEV (reference sequence). V lost 2 bases to trimming and J lost 6 bases, with 11 bases between them. CDR3 DNA sequence: TGTGCCAGCAGTTTAAATGGGAGGAGTCAGCCCCAGCATTTT. This sequence encodes CASSLNGRSQPQHF.

This clonotype was recorded at least ten times. The J gene is TRBJ2-4, the V gene TRBV4-1; 8 bases are shared with TRBD2. J lost 0 bases, V lost 1 base, and 5 bases had no gene match. CDR1 and CDR2 from the germline V gene are MGHRA and YSYEKL. This CDR3 has 17 amino acids. The CDR3 sequence is CASSQAITSGAKNIQYF. The CDR3 DNA reads TGCGCCAGCAGCCAAGCAATAACTAGCGGAGCCAAAAACATTCAGTACTTC.

This chain links TRBV27 with TRBJ2-7; D is unclear. CDR1 and CDR2 from the germline V gene are MNHEY and SMNVEV (reference sequence). V was shortened by 3 bases and J by 3 bases, with 12 bases between the two germline ends. The length of the CDR3 is 14 residues. The DNA for the CDR3 is TGTGCCAGCAGTTTGAAAGACGGATACTACGAGCAGTACTTC. Amino acids: CASSLKDGYYEQYF.

At least ten counts were recorded for this clonotype. This chain connects TRBV19 to TRBJ2-2; a weak D match, TRBD2 (6 bases). V dropped 5 bases and J dropped 3 bases, with 16 bases sitting between them. Germline V CDR1 and CDR2: LNHDA, SQIVND (reference sequence). CDR3 length: 16 residues. CDR3 residues: CASSDARGTYTGELFF. The CDR3 nucleotides are TGTGCCAGTAGTGATGCTCGGGGGACTTACACCGGGGAGCTGTTTTTT. Combining the CDR3 with reference TRBV19 and TRBJ2-2 gives the whole variable domain DGGITQSPKYLFRKEGQNVTLSCEQNLNHDAMYWYRQDPGQGLRLIYYSQIVNDFQKGDIAEGYSVSREKKESFPLTVTSAQKNPTAFYLCASSDARGTYTGELFFGEGSRLTVL.

Concerning this clonotype itself: The junction departs from germline at one end; a sequencing error may be responsible. The J gene is TRBJ2-2, the V gene TRBV5-1, with D possibly TRBD2 on 6 matching bases. CDR3 size: 15 residues. From germline, CDR1 is SGHRS and CDR2 YFSETQ. The CDR3 is CASSPIAANTGEPFF. In DNA, the CDR3 is TGCGCCAGCAGCCCCATAGCGGCGAACACCGGGGAGCCGTTTTTT.

The table lists this clonotype with a count of one. The chain combines TRBV28 with TRBJ2-7; D might be TRBD1 (6 bases). The ends were cut back, 6 bases at V and 4 bases at J, with 22 bases in the middle. The CDR3 consists of 16 residues. CDR1 is MDHEN and CDR2 is SYDVKM in the germline V gene. The CDR3 DNA follows: TGTGCCAGCAGCCCGATTATTAACAGGGTCGATTACGAGCAGTACTTC. It encodes CASSPIINRVDYEQYF.

V is TRBV18 and J is TRBJ2-7; D unclear. Germline V lookup: CDR1 KGHSH, CDR2 LQKENI. Trimming cost V 0 bases and J 5 bases, with 11 bases left between them. The CDR3 has 14 residues. As DNA, the CDR3 is TGTGCCAGCTCACCACCGAACAGTCGCGACGAGCAGTACTTC. Protein sequence: CASSPPNSRDEQYF.